This T cell receptor beta chain is from a study of radiotherapy plus CTLA-4 blockade in lung cancer. Turning to the study itself: The study recorded objective responses in less than 20% of patients and disease control in approximately 33%.

Study conclusions and caveats: Among reported predictors of response, early blood T cell clone dynamics with interferon-beta performed best.

Germline CDR1 is SGHRS and CDR2 is YFSETQ. The CDR3 has 14 amino acids. Between the trimmed V and J ends, which lost 0 bases and 2 bases, there was a span of 7 bases. To note about this clone: What it binds is unknown.

The protocol was immunoSEQ multiplex PCR, while the TCRdb copy is restricted to in-frame clones and leaves out a portion. The sample includes 70,000 to 90,000 clones, 84% of them seen just once. V gene TRBV5-1 combines with J gene TRBJ2-3; the D is unclear. This TCR derives from a human donor with non-small cell lung cancer who had stable disease on radiotherapy plus ipilimumab. This specimen consisted of peripheral blood, obtained from a patient treated with radiotherapy plus ipilimumab. In DNA form, the CDR3 reads TGCGCCAGCAGCTTGGTCGGATCCACAGATACGCAGTATTTT. Its protein is CASSLVGSTDTQYF.